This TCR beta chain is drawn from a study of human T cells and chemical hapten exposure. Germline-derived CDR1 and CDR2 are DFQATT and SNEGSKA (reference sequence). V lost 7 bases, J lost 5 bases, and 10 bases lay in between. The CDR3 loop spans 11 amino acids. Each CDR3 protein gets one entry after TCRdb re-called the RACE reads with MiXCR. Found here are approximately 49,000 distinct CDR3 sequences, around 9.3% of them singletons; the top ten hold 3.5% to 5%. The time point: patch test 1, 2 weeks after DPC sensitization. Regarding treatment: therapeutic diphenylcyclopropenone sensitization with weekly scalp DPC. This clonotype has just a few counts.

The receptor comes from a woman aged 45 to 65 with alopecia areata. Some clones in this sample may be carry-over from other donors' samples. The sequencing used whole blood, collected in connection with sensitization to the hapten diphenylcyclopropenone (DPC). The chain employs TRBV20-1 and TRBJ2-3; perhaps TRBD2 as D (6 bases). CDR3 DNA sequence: TGCAGTGTGGCTAGCGAAGATACGCAGTATTTT. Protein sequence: CSVASEDTQYF.